Here is one TCR beta chain with its context. The antigen is unknown. This entry comes from a study of T-cell reconstitution after alpha-beta-depleted transplantation in children. The study's findings and limits: Fresh T-cell production supplied most of the T-cell counts and diversity seen one year after transplant. After transplant, at about two months, alpha-beta T cells were reportedly derived from several hundred expanded graft clones. Some patients' high day-60 TCRbeta diversity was traced to surviving recipient T cells and thymic progenitors.

Unique molecular identifiers were incorporated during preparation of the TCRbeta library. One entry per CDR3 protein results from TCRdb running MiXCR on the PCR reads. The sample lists some 600,000 distinct CDR3 sequences; 13% were seen once. The CDR3 sequence is 16 residues long. Germline-derived CDR1 and CDR2 are SEHNR and FQNEAQ (reference sequence). Trimming left V 0 bases short and J 5 bases short, with 11 bases between. The sample consisted of PBMCs, mostly from graft donor cells, taken 360 days after TCRalphabeta/CD19-depleted stem cell transplant. The sequence derives from a male patient younger than 18 who had a stem cell transplant for acute myeloid leukemia, so the T cells may come from the graft donor. The chain links TRBV7-9 to TRBJ1-6; D unclear. The CDR3 loop is CASSLAGGRHNSPLHF. CDR3 nucleotides: TGTGCCAGCAGCTTAGCCGGTGGCAGGCATAATTCACCCCTCCACTTT.